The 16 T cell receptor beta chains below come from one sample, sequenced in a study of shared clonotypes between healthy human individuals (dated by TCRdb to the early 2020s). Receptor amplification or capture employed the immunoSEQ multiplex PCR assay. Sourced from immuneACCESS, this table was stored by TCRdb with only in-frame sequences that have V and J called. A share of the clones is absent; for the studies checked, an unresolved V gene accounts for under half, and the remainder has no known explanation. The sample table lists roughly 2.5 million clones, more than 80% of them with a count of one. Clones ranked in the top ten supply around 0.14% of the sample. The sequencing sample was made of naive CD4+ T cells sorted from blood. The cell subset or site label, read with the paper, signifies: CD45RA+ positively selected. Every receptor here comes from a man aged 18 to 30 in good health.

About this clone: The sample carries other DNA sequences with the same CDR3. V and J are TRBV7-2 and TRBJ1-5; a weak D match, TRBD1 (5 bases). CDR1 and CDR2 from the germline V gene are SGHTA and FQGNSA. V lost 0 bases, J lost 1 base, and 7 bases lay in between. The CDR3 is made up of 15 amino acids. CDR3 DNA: TGTGCCAGCAGCTTAGCGGGGGGGAGCAATCAGCCCCAGCATTTT. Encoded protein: CASSLAGGSNQPQHF.

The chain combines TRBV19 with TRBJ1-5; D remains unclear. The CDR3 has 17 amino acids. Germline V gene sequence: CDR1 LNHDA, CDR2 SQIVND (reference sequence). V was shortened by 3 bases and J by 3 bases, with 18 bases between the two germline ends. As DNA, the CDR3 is TGTGCCAGTAGTATTCGAACCGGGTTCGGAAACAATCAGCCCCAGCATTTT. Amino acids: CASSIRTGFGNNQPQHF.

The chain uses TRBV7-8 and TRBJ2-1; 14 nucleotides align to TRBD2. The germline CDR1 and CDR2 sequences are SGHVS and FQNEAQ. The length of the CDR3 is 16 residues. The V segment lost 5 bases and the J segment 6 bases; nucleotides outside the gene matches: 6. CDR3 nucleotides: TGTGCCAGCAGCACCACGGGACTAGCGGGAGTCAATGAGCAGTTCTTC. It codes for CASSTTGLAGVNEQFF.

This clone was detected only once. In DNA form, the CDR3 reads TGTGCCAGCAGCCTAGACAGGGGGCTCTCCCCGTTTTCCTACGAGCAGTACTTC. Its translation: CASSLDRGLSPFSYEQYF. The chain uses TRBV5-5 and TRBJ2-7, with 10 bases lining up with TRBD1. J gave up 1 base and V 4 bases, and 14 bases lay outside the gene matches. Germline CDR1 is SGHKS and CDR2 is YYEKEE (reference sequence). The CDR3 is made up of 18 amino acids. The variable domain in full, completed from reference TRBV5-5 and TRBJ2-7, reads DAGVTQSPTHLIKTRGQQVTLRCSPISGHKSVSWYQQVLGQGPQFIFQYYEKEERGRGNFPDRFSARQFPNYSSELNVNALLLGDSALYLCASSLDRGLSPFSYEQYFGPGTRLTVT.

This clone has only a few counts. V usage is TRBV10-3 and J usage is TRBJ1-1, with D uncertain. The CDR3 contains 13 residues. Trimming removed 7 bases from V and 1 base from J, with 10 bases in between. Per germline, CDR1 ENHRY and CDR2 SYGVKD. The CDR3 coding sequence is TGTGCCATCACCCCAGGAGAGAACACTGAAGCTTTCTTT. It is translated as CAITPGENTEAFF.

The CDR3: CASSESITGYNEQYF. CDR3 in DNA: TGCGCCAGCAGTGAGTCGATAACAGGGTACAACGAGCAGTACTTC. V gene TRBV10-1 combines with J gene TRBJ2-7, with D possibly TRBD1 on 6 matching bases. The CDR3 has 15 amino acids. V was pared by 0 bases and J by 5 bases, with 14 bases between. Germline CDR1 reads WNHNN; CDR2 reads SYGVQD (reference sequence).

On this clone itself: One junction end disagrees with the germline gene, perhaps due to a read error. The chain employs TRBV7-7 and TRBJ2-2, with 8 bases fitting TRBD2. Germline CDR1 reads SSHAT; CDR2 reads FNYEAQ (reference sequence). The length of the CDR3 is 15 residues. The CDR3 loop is CASSTGLADTGELFF. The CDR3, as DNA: TGTGCTAGCAGCACAGGACTAGCAGACACCGGGGAGCTGTTTTTT.

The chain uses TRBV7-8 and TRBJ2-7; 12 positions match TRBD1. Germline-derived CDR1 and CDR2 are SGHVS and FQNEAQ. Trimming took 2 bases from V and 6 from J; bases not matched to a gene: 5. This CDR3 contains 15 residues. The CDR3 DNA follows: TGTGCCAGCAGCTTACCCAGGGACAGGGGGCGCGAGCAGTACTTC. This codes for CASSLPRDRGREQYF.

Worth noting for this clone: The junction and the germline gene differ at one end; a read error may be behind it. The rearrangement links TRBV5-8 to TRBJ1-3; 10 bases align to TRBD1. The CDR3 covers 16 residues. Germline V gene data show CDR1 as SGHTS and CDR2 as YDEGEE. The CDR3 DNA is TGTGCCAGCAGCCCACTTGGGACAGGGGCTGGGAACACCATATATTTT. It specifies CASSPLGTGAGNTIYF.

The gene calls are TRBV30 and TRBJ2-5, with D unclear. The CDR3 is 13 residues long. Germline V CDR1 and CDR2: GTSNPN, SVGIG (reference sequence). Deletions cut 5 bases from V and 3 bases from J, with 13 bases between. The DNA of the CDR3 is TGTGCCTGGTCCCTCGGATGGGAAGAGACCCAGTACTTC. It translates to CAWSLGWEETQYF. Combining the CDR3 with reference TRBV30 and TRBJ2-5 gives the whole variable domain SQTIHQWPATLVQPVGSPLSLECTVEGTSNPNLYWYRQAAGRGLQLLFYSVGIGQISSEVPQNLSASRPQDRQFILSSKKLLLSDSGFYLCAWSLGWEETQYFGPGTRLLVL.

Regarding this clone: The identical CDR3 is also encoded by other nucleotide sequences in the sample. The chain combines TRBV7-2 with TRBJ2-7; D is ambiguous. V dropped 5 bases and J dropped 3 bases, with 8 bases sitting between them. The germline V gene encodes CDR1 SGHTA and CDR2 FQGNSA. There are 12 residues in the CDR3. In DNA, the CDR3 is TGTGCCAGCAGCCGTACACGCTACGAGCAGTACTTC. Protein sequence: CASSRTRYEQYF.

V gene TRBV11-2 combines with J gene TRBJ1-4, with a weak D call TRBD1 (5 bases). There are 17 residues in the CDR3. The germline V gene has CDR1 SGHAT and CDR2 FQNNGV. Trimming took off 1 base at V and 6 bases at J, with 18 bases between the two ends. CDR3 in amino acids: CASSLGVAGEGDEKLFF. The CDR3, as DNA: TGTGCCAGCAGCTTAGGGGTTGCTGGGGAAGGGGATGAAAAACTGTTTTTT. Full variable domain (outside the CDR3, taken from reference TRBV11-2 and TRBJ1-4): EAGVAQSPRYKIIEKRQSVAFWCNPISGHATLYWYQQILGQGPKLLIQFQNNGVVDDSQLPKDRFSAERLKGVDSTLKIQPAKLEDSAVYLCASSLGVAGEGDEKLFFGSGTQLSVL.

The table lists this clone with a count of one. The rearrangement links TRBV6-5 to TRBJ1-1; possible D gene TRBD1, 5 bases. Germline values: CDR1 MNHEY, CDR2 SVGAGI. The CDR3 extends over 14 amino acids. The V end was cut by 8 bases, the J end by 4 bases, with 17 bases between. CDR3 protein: CASWGYRLSTEAFF. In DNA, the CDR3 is TGTGCCAGCTGGGGCTACAGGCTGTCCACTGAAGCTTTCTTT.

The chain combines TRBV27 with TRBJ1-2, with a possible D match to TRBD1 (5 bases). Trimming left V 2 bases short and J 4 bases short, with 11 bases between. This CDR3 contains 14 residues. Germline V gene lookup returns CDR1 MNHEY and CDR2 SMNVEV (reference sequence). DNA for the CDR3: TGTGCCAGCAGTTTAAACGCGGGGGTCTATGGCTACACCTTC. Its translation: CASSLNAGVYGYTF.

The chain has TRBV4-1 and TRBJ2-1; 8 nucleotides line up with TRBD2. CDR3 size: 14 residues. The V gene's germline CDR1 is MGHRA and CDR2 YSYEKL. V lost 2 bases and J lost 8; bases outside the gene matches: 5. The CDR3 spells CASSQNPRGDEQFF. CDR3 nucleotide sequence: TGCGCCAGCAGCCAAAACCCGCGGGGGGATGAGCAGTTCTTC.

The CDR3 loop is CASSFNRGKANYGYTF. DNA of the CDR3: TGTGCCAGCAGTTTCAACAGGGGAAAAGCTAACTATGGCTACACCTTC. The chain employs TRBV28 and TRBJ1-2; 7 bases align to TRBD1. This CDR3 is built from 16 residues. The germline V gene encodes CDR1 MDHEN and CDR2 SYDVKM. The ends lost 3 bases at V and 0 bases at J; junction bases unmatched: 7.